The 14 T cell receptor beta chains in this list originate from one sample, sequenced in a study of identical twins. TCRdb recomputed calls from the 5' RACE reads with MiXCR, one row per CDR3 protein. The table shows hundreds of thousands of distinct CDR3 sequences, with more than 9% occurring only once. The same sample was also studied in work on yellow fever vaccine responses in identical twins.

Specimen: PBMCs. These receptors came from a woman between 18 and 29 years old in good health.

The chain is built from TRBV7-3 and TRBJ1-1; TRBD1 aligns across 8 bases. From germline, CDR1 is SGHTA and CDR2 FQGTGA. This CDR3 has 16 amino acids. Trimming took 5 bases from V and 4 from J; bases not matched to a gene: 12. The CDR3 sequence: CASSLNSDRVATEAFF. The CDR3 bases are TGTGCCAGCAGCCTAAATTCGGACAGGGTGGCCACTGAAGCTTTCTTT.

This chain links TRBV2 with TRBJ2-7, with a possible D match to TRBD1 (6 bases). The CDR3 has 14 amino acids. The germline V gene has CDR1 SNHLY and CDR2 FYNNEI. CDR3 sequence: CGAVVPGEFYEQYV. CDR3 in DNA: TGTGGAGCCGTTGTGCCAGGGGAATTTTACGAGCAGTACGTC.

In this sample, this clonotype turned up many times. This chain connects TRBV12-5 to TRBJ2-3; D not resolved. Germline assignment: CDR1 LGHNT and CDR2 FRNRAP. The germline V and J ends were trimmed by 0 bases and 2 bases, with 15 bases remaining between them. The CDR3 covers 17 residues. The CDR3 spells CASGLVPRVGPTDTQYF. DNA for the CDR3: TGTGCTAGTGGTTTGGTACCCCGGGTAGGACCCACAGATACGCAGTATTTT.

This clonotype was seen a handful of times. In DNA form, the CDR3 reads TGTGCCAGCAGTCACGGGGGGGAGACCCAGTACTTC. This sequence encodes CASSHGGETQYF. The rearrangement links TRBV11-2 to TRBJ2-5, with 7 nucleotides matching TRBD2. CDR1 and CDR2 (germline): SGHAT, FQNNGV. V lost 6 bases, J lost 5 bases, and 3 bases stayed unmatched. The CDR3 spans 12 residues. The full variable domain, in which reference TRBV11-2 and TRBJ2-5 provide the parts outside the CDR3, is EAGVAQSPRYKIIEKRQSVAFWCNPISGHATLYWYQQILGQGPKLLIQFQNNGVVDDSQLPKDRFSAERLKGVDSTLKIQPAKLEDSAVYLCASSHGGETQYFGPGTRLLVL.

This chain connects TRBV3-1 to TRBJ2-7; 8 positions agree with TRBD2. Germline CDR1 is LGHDT and CDR2 is YNNKEL (reference sequence). V was clipped by 1 base and J by 0 bases; unmatched bases: 2. CDR3 length: 15 residues. CDR3 bases: TGTGCCAGCAGCCAAGCCGGGACTAGCTCCTACGAGCAGTACGTC. Translating it yields CASSQAGTSSYEQYV.

In this sample, this clonotype turned up a few times. The chain couples TRBV12-3 or TRBV12-4 to TRBJ1-1, with TRBD1 as a possible D gene (5 bases). Trimming cost V 6 bases and J 5 bases, with 19 bases left between them. The CDR3 runs 15 residues. The CDR3 protein is CASSQTGTHTTEAFF. In DNA form, the CDR3 reads TGTGCCAGCAGCCAAACCGGGACCCACACGACTGAAGCTTTCTTT.

This chain links TRBV12-3 or TRBV12-4 with TRBJ1-2, with a possible D match to TRBD1 (6 bases). V was shortened by 2 bases and J by 3 bases, with 10 bases between the two germline ends. CDR3 length: 14 amino acids. CDR3 nucleotides: TGTGCCAGCAGTTTATTCAAGGGGGACTATGGCTACACCTTC. Translated, it gives CASSLFKGDYGYTF.

This clonotype has just a few counts. This chain connects TRBV29-1 to TRBJ2-3, with a possible D match to TRBD2 (6 bases). V dropped 4 bases and J dropped 7 bases, with 9 bases sitting between them. This CDR3 is 11 amino acids long. The germline CDR1 and CDR2 sequences are SQVTM and ANQGSEA. The CDR3 DNA sequence: TGCAGCGTTGTGGGAGGACATACGCAGTATTTT. Its protein product is CSVVGGHTQYF.

The gene calls are TRBV10-3 and TRBJ2-7, with 8 bases aligning to TRBD1. This CDR3 has 16 amino acids. Germline V gene sequence: CDR1 ENHRY, CDR2 SYGVKD. The ends lost 5 bases at V and 3 bases at J; junction bases unmatched: 12. CDR3 DNA: TGTGCCATCAGTCCGAAGGGTGACAGGGGATTCTACGAGCAGTACTTC. The encoded protein is CAISPKGDRGFYEQYF.

The table lists this clonotype with many counts. This chain joins TRBV10-3 and TRBJ2-1, with a weak D call TRBD1 (6 bases). Per the germline V gene, CDR1 is ENHRY and CDR2 is SYGVKD. V gave up 4 bases and J gave up 7 bases, with 8 bases separating them. CDR3 length: 12 residues. CDR3 nucleotides: TGTGCCATCAGTGCCCAGGGGAATGAGCAGTTCTTC. Translated: CAISAQGNEQFF.

J is TRBJ1-1 and V is TRBV12-3 or TRBV12-4; 9 nucleotides align to TRBD1. V lost 2 bases, J lost 9 bases, and 7 bases stayed unmatched. This CDR3 comprises 14 residues. CDR3 coding DNA: TGTGCCAGCAGTTTATCGGACAGGGGAACGCAAGCTTTCTTT. This codes for CASSLSDRGTQAFF.

This clonotype was observed at least ten times. The chain has TRBV6-1 and TRBJ1-2; TRBD1 matches at 10 bases. CDR1 and CDR2 (germline): MNHNS, SASEGT. The length of the CDR3 is 13 residues. The junction had 3 bases not matched to a gene; V was cut back by 6 bases and J by 5 bases. The CDR3 reads CASRRQGAYGYTF. In DNA, the CDR3 is TGTGCCAGCAGGAGACAGGGGGCATATGGCTACACCTTC.

The table lists this clonotype with a few counts. V and J are TRBV5-1 and TRBJ2-7; no firm D call. Germline V gene lookup returns CDR1 SGHRS and CDR2 YFSETQ. V was pared by 1 base and J by 0 bases, with 8 bases between. This CDR3 comprises 14 residues. The CDR3 protein is CASSLSAASYEQYF. The CDR3 DNA reads as TGCGCCAGCAGCTTGTCTGCCGCCTCCTACGAGCAGTACTTC.

The sample holds many counts of this clonotype. The genes are TRBV4-2 and TRBJ2-2; D not resolved. The CDR3 spans 12 residues. The V gene lost 0 bases and the J gene lost 7 bases, with 3 bases spanning the gap. The V gene's germline CDR1 is LGHNA and CDR2 YNFKEQ. CDR3 nucleotides: TGTGCCAGCAGCCAAGATTACGGGGAGCTGTTTTTT. Encoded protein: CASSQDYGELFF.